A single sample gave rise to the 16 T cell receptor beta chains below, sequenced in a study of CD8+ T cells in alopecia areata. Extraction of RNA preceded its reverse transcription into cDNA, which served as the sequencing template. The assay was immunoSEQ multiplex PCR, and TCRdb's table has in-frame clones only and misses some. Found here are about 110,000 clones, no singletons; the ten largest cover roughly a fifth. Sequencing was done on a sample of lesional skin. These receptors originate from a C3H/HeJ mouse with alopecia areata. MHC haplotype here: H2-k.

This clone was observed a handful of times. Mouse germline and gene names are used. The CDR3 end is not reached by the read, which stops 4 residues before it; the germline J gene fills it in. The genes are TRBV13-3 and TRBJ2-5; 9 bases fit TRBD1. This CDR3 has 15 residues. Looked up from germline, CDR1 is NNHDY and CDR2 is SYVADS. The part of the CDR3 DNA that was read is TGTGCCAGCAGTCTTGGGACAGGGAAGAAAGAC. Translating it yields CASSLGTGKKD. The CDR3 in its entirety is CASSLGTGKKDTQYF.

A note on this clone: Mouse gene names and germline throughout. Sequencing ends 4 residues short of the CDR3 end; the germline J gene provides the rest. The chain is built from TRBV19 and TRBJ2-2; 9 bases map to TRBD1. The CDR3 sequence is 16 residues long. Germline trimming cut 4 bases from V and 3 bases from J; bases unmatched to any gene: 7. Per the germline V gene, CDR1 is FNHDT and CDR2 is SITEND (reference sequence). This CDR3 reads CASSLRTGGHTGQLYF. The sequenced CDR3 bases are TGTGCCAGCAGTCTCCGAACAGGGGGCCACACCGGG.

This clone was observed a handful of times. These gene names are mouse names. The missing CDR3 end, 4 residues past where the read stops, is filled in from the germline J gene. The chain employs TRBV13-3 and TRBJ2-1; the D gene is possibly TRBD1 (6 bases). Germline loops: CDR1 NNHDY, CDR2 SYVADS. CDR3 length: 14 amino acids. V was trimmed by 6 bases and J by 2 bases, leaving 12 bases between them. The sequenced CDR3 bases are TGTGCCAGCACCCCACAGGGAGACTATGCT. Protein: CASTPQGDYA. The complete CDR3 sequence is CASTPQGDYAEQFF.

A word on this clone: Any gene name here is a mouse gene name. The read halts 4 residues ahead of the CDR3 end, with the missing end drawn from the germline J gene. This chain uses TRBV13-3 with TRBJ1-4; 10 bases match TRBD1. CDR3 size: 15 residues. CDR1 NNHDY and CDR2 SYVADS come from the germline V gene. CDR3 loop: CASSLRDRGAERLFF. The sequenced part of the CDR3 DNA is TGTGCCAGCAGCCTCCGGGACAGGGGTGCCGAA.

Worth noting for this clone: Mouse germline and gene names are used. Read coverage stops 4 residues before the CDR3 terminus; the germline J gene supplies the remainder. The same CDR3 is also encoded by other DNA sequences in this sample. This sequence joins TRBV13-3 and TRBJ2-7, with 8 bases fitting TRBD2. This CDR3 has 13 residues. The germline gives CDR1 NNHDY, CDR2 SYVADS. The sequenced CDR3 bases are TGTGCCAGCAGTGACCGGGACTGGTAT. Translation: CASSDRDWY. In full, the CDR3 reads CASSDRDWYEQYF.

On this clone itself: The listed genes are named as in mouse. Read sequence stops 4 residues before the CDR3 end, and the germline J gene provides the missing end. The rearrangement links TRBV13-3 to TRBJ2-4; no clear D. Looked up from germline, CDR1 is NNHDY and CDR2 is SYVADS. The ends were cut back, 8 bases at V and 0 bases at J, with 10 bases in the middle. The CDR3 has 13 residues. CDR3 bases read: TGTGCCAGTGGAAGAGGGAGTCAAAAC. As protein: CASGRGSQN. The full CDR3 protein reads CASGRGSQNTLYF.

In the case of this clone: The gene names given are mouse names. The read is 4 residues too short to cover the CDR3 end, so that end is filled in from the germline J gene. V usage is TRBV19 and J usage is TRBJ2-3, with D perhaps TRBD1 (5 bases). This CDR3 has 14 amino acids. Germline V gene sequence: CDR1 FNHDT, CDR2 SITEND (reference sequence). V lost 5 bases, J lost 0 bases, and 10 bases lay in between. CDR3 residues: CASRTGPSAETLYF. The DNA read from the CDR3 is TGTGCCAGCAGAACAGGTCCTAGTGCAGAA.

This clone was seen repeatedly, ten times or more. Gene names denote mouse genes. The read terminates 4 residues before the CDR3 end, so the remaining end is supplied by the germline J gene. The chain links TRBV13-3 to TRBJ2-2; no reliable D call. This CDR3 region has 16 residues. The germline V gene encodes CDR1 NNHDY and CDR2 SYVADS. Trimming took off 0 bases at V and 0 bases at J, with 9 bases between the two ends. CDR3 DNA (partial): TGTGCCAGCAGTGATGTCCAGGATCCAAACACCGGG. Amino acids: CASSDVQDPNTG. In full, the CDR3 reads CASSDVQDPNTGQLYF.

The table lists this clone with a few counts. Gene names follow the mouse nomenclature. This CDR3 reads CASSDASWGQDTQYF. The sequenced part of the CDR3 DNA is TGTGCCAGCAGTGATGCTTCCTGGGGCCAAGAC. The chain joins TRBV13-3 to TRBJ2-5; D is perhaps TRBD2 (6 bases). Read sequence stops 4 residues before the CDR3 end, and the germline J gene provides the missing end. The CDR3 loop spans 15 amino acids. Germline V CDR1 and CDR2: NNHDY, SYVADS. The V and J ends lost 0 bases and 2 bases respectively, with 10 bases between them. The full variable domain, in which reference TRBV13-3 and TRBJ2-5 provide the parts outside the CDR3, is EAAVTQSPRSKVAVTGGKVTLSCHQTNNHDYMYWYRQDTGHGLRLIHYSYVADSTEKGDIPDGYKASRPSQENFSLILELASLSQTAVYFCASSDASWGQDTQYFGPGTRLLVL.

This clone was found a few times. The listed genes are named as in mouse. Read coverage stops 4 residues before the CDR3 terminus; the germline J gene supplies the remainder. The chain combines TRBV17 with TRBJ2-1; D perhaps matches TRBD1 (6 bases). CDR1 and CDR2 (germline): MNHDT, YYDKIL. Between the trimmed V and J ends, which lost 6 bases and 5 bases, there was a span of 11 bases. CDR3 length: 13 residues. Partial CDR3 DNA: TGTGCTAGCAGCCGGGACAAAAATGCT. It translates to CASSRDKNA. The full CDR3 reads CASSRDKNAEQFF.

This clone was counted between two and nine times. The gene names here belong to mouse. The read comes to an end 4 residues before the CDR3 does, leaving the germline J gene to fill in the end. In the same sample, other DNA sequences code for this CDR3. The rearrangement joins TRBV19 to TRBJ2-7, with 8 bases lining up with TRBD1. The CDR3 consists of 13 residues. V lost 6 bases and J lost 0; bases outside the gene matches: 2. The germline CDR1 and CDR2 sequences are FNHDT and SITEND (reference sequence). The DNA read from the CDR3 is TGTGCCAGCATAGGGACAGGCTCCTAT. Amino acids: CASIGTGSY. The whole CDR3 is CASIGTGSYEQYF.

Details on this clone: Germline and genes: mouse. The CDR3 end is not reached by the read, which stops 4 residues before it; the germline J gene fills it in. The V and J genes are TRBV13-3 and TRBJ2-3, with 9 bases lining up with TRBD1. The CDR3 covers 17 residues. Germline values: CDR1 NNHDY, CDR2 SYVADS. Germline trimming cut 1 base from V and 0 bases from J; bases unmatched to any gene: 6. CDR3: CASSDPPQGASAETLYF. The CDR3 bases that were read are TGTGCCAGCAGTGATCCCCCACAGGGGGCTAGTGCAGAA.

With respect to this clone: The protein recorded in TCRdb does not match the translated DNA at residue 12; the protein presented here comes from translating the DNA. Genes and germline are mouse. The read stops 3 residues short of the end of the CDR3; the missing end is completed from the germline J gene. This chain links TRBV13-3 with TRBJ1-6; TRBD1 aligns across 8 bases. TRBJ1-6 is recorded as an ORF, its role being uncertain. V was clipped by 5 bases and J by 5 bases; unmatched bases: 6. The germline gives CDR1 NNHDY, CDR2 SYVADS. The CDR3 is 15 amino acids. Incomplete CDR3 DNA: TGTGCCAGCAGCCCCCGGGACAGGCATAATTCGCCC. Translated, it gives CASSPRDRHNSP. The full CDR3 protein reads CASSPRDRHNSPLYF.

As for this clone: Gene and germline names: mouse. The read terminates 4 residues ahead of where the CDR3 ends, so the germline J gene completes it. The chain joins TRBV13-3 to TRBJ1-4, with 12 bases identical to TRBD1. CDR3 length: 15 amino acids. Germline V gene data show CDR1 as NNHDY and CDR2 as SYVADS. V was pared by 6 bases and J by 4 bases, with 4 bases of the junction left unmatched. The part of the CDR3 DNA that was read is TGTGCCAGCACCGGGACAGGGGGCGGCAACGAA. This translates into CASTGTGGGNE. The entire CDR3 sequence reads CASTGTGGGNERLFF.

As to this clone: All gene names here are mouse names. The read stops 4 residues short of the end of the CDR3; the missing end is completed from the germline J gene. This chain joins TRBV1 and TRBJ2-3; TRBD2 matches at 14 bases. CDR1 NSQYPW and CDR2 LRSPGD come from the germline V gene (reference sequence). After removal of 0 bases from V and 1 base from J, the junction contained 6 bases not matched to a gene. There are 19 residues in the CDR3. The CDR3 DNA, read in part, is TGCACCTGCAGTGCAGAAGGGACTGGGGGGGCGCGGGGTGCAGAA. The encoded protein is CTCSAEGTGGARGAE. In full, the CDR3 is CTCSAEGTGGARGAETLYF.

This clone was detected a few times. Any gene name here is a mouse gene name. The CDR3 end lies 4 residues beyond the end of the read and is filled in from the germline J gene. In the same sample, other DNA sequences code for this CDR3. This sequence joins TRBV1 and TRBJ2-1; 7 nucleotides align to TRBD1. This CDR3 comprises 15 residues. The V and J ends lost 1 base and 4 bases, in that order; junction bases with no gene match: 4. CDR1 is NSQYPW and CDR2 is LRSPGD in the germline V gene (reference sequence). The CDR3 DNA, read in part, is TGCACCTGCAGTGCAGGACAGGGAAGGTATGCT. Protein sequence: CTCSAGQGRYA. From start to end, the CDR3 is CTCSAGQGRYAEQFF.